The 12 T cell receptor beta chains given below trace back to one sample, sequenced in a study of T cells in localized non-small cell lung cancer. Sequenced by immunoSEQ multiplex PCR; TCRdb stores in-frame clones only, minus some. The table includes tens of thousands of clones, around nine tenths detected once. Sample: peripheral blood, taken before any cancer treatment. These receptors were taken from a female donor of 60 years or more with stage I squamous cell lung carcinoma.

This sequence joins TRBV30 and TRBJ1-3; the D is unclear. The germline V gene encodes CDR1 GTSNPN and CDR2 SVGIG (reference sequence). This CDR3 is built from 12 residues. V was clipped by 5 bases and J by 0 bases, with 5 bases between them. CDR3 bases: TGTGCCTGGTCAGGCTCTGGAAACACCATATATTTT. Translation gives CAWSGSGNTIYF.

The chain employs TRBV27 and TRBJ2-3; D may be TRBD1 (6 bases). This CDR3 region has 12 residues. The germline V gene encodes CDR1 MNHEY and CDR2 SMNVEV (reference sequence). V was clipped by 5 bases and J by 6 bases, with 9 bases between them. The CDR3 loop reads CASSPQGDTQYF. The CDR3, as DNA: TGTGCCAGCAGTCCGCAGGGGGATACGCAGTATTTT.

This clone came up once. The rearrangement links TRBV11-2 to TRBJ2-2; 15 bases match TRBD2. The trim removed 2 bases at V and 2 bases at J, leaving 6 bases unmatched. The CDR3 length is 19 residues. Germline V CDR1 and CDR2: SGHAT, FQNNGV. The CDR3 nucleotides are TGTGCCAGCAGCTTAAAAGGACTAGCGGGAGGGCCTAACACCGGGGAGCTGTTTTTT. It is translated as CASSLKGLAGGPNTGELFF.

The rearrangement joins TRBV30 to TRBJ1-2; 7 bases line up with TRBD1. CDR1 is GTSNPN and CDR2 is SVGIG in the germline V gene (reference sequence). Germline trimming cut 5 bases from V and 0 bases from J; bases unmatched to any gene: 6. The CDR3 is 14 amino acids. The CDR3 spells CAWDEGTANYGYTF. CDR3 coding DNA: TGTGCCTGGGACGAGGGGACAGCTAACTATGGCTACACCTTC.

This clone has more than one count but fewer than ten. The chain recombines TRBV11-2 with TRBJ2-1; no reliable D call. V was cut by 0 bases and J by 13 bases, with 13 bases left in between. Germline loops: CDR1 SGHAT, CDR2 FQNNGV. The CDR3 is 13 amino acids. The CDR3 DNA follows: TGTGCCAGCAGCTTAGAGGCGAACTCAATCCAGTTCTTC. Its protein is CASSLEANSIQFF.

The chain joins TRBV5-8 to TRBJ1-2; weak D call: TRBD1 (6 bases). CDR3 size: 13 residues. Germline V CDR1 and CDR2: SGHTS, YDEGEE. The germline V and J ends were trimmed by 4 bases and 4 bases, with 11 bases remaining between them. In DNA form, the CDR3 reads TGTGCCAGCAGCCATGGACAGACCTATGGCTACACCTTC. Its protein product is CASSHGQTYGYTF.

With respect to this clone: This CDR3 fails to terminate in the conserved phenylalanine or tryptophan, so it likely reflects a read error. The V gene is TRBV4-3, the J gene TRBJ1-2; no reliable D call. Trimming left V 0 bases short and J 2 bases short, with 16 bases between. Germline V gives CDR1 LGHNA, CDR2 YSLEER. This CDR3 is 17 amino acids long. CDR3 sequence: CASSQEAHTEANYGYTS. CDR3 nucleotides: TGCGCCAGCAGCCAAGAGGCACACACGGAGGCCAACTATGGCTACACCTCC.

This clone was recorded once. This rearrangement joins TRBV18 to TRBJ2-3, with unresolved D. The CDR3 is made up of 12 amino acids. Germline CDR1 reads KGHSH; CDR2 reads LQKENI. The V end lost 1 base, the J end lost 6 bases, and 5 bases lay between the germline ends. CDR3: CASSPQTDTQYF. CDR3 DNA sequence: TGTGCCAGCTCACCACAGACGGATACGCAGTATTTT. Complete variable domain (other parts from reference TRBV18 and TRBJ2-3): NAGVMQNPRHLVRRRGQEARLRCSPMKGHSHVYWYRQLPEEGLKFMVYLQKENIIDESGMPKERFSAEFPKEGPSILRIQQVVRGDSAAYFCASSPQTDTQYFGPGTRLTVL.

The CDR3 is CASSRQYEGEKLFF. CDR3 bases: TGCGCCAGCAGCCGGCAATACGAAGGGGAAAAACTGTTTTTT. The V and J genes are TRBV4-3 and TRBJ1-4; D is unresolved. Trimming removed 4 bases from V and 8 bases from J, with 14 bases in between. The CDR3 is 14 amino acids. Germline-derived CDR1 and CDR2 are LGHNA and YSLEER.

The genes are TRBV6-7 and TRBJ1-5; no definite D call. TRBV6-7 is annotated as an ORF whose role is uncertain. V lost 6 bases and J 7 bases, leaving 16 bases between the germline ends. CDR3 size: 14 residues. CDR3 coding DNA: TGTGCCAGCAGCTCAAGACATAGTATCCAGCCCCAGCATTTT. This codes for CASSSRHSIQPQHF.

This clone was seen once. This chain connects TRBV11-3 to TRBJ2-3; D may be TRBD1 (6 bases). Germline lookup yields CDR1 SGHNT and CDR2 YENEEA. The CDR3 loop spans 16 amino acids. V lost 6 bases to trimming and J lost 7 bases, with 23 bases between them. CDR3 protein: CASSLGGAGERNTQYF. CDR3 DNA sequence: TGTGCCAGCAGTCTCGGTGGGGCAGGGGAAAGAAATACGCAGTATTTT.

The chain links TRBV11-3 to TRBJ2-1, with a weak D call TRBD2 (6 bases). The CDR3 loop spans 15 amino acids. V shed 4 bases and J shed 5 bases, with 15 bases lying between them. CDR1 is SGHNT and CDR2 is YENEEA in the germline V gene. CDR3 in amino acids: CASSSRSSAHNEQFF. The CDR3 DNA sequence: TGTGCCAGCAGCTCCAGGTCTAGCGCCCACAATGAGCAGTTCTTC. Filled out from reference TRBV11-3 and TRBJ2-1, the complete variable domain reads EAGVVQSPRYKIIEKKQPVAFWCNPISGHNTLYWYLQNLGQGPELLIRYENEEAVDDSQLPKDRFSAERLKGVDSTLKIQPAELGDSAVYLCASSSRSSAHNEQFFGPGTRLTVL.